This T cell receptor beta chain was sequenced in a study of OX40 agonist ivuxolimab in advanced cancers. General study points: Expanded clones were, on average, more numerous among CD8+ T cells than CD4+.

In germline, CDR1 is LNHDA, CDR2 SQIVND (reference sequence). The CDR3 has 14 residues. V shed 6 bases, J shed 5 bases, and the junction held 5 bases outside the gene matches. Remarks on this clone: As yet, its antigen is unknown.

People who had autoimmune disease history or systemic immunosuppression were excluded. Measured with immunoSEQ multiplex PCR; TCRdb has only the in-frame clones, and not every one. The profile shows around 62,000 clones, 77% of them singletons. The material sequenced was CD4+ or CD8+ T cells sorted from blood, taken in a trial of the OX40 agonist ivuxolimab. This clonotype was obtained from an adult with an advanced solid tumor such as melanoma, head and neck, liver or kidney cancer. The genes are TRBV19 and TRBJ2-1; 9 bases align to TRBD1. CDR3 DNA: TGTGCCAGTAGCGTGACAGGGGGGGACAATGAGCAGTTCTTC. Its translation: CASSVTGGDNEQFF.